The entry below describes one T cell receptor (beta chain). The entry originates in a study of cytomegalovirus exposure and HLA in healthy donors. Though probably carrying unrecorded immune exposures, donors were nominally healthy at sampling. The PCR used 60 Vbeta and 13 Jbeta primers. Clones were sequenced by immunoSEQ multiplex PCR, and TCRdb holds only the in-frame ones, with some missing. The sample has about 83,000 clones, roughly 79% seen once. The clonotype comes from a woman aged 25 to 39 in good health and CMV-seronegative. Sequenced input: PBMCs.

CDR3 bases: TGTGCCACCAGCAGAGATACGATTGTGGGGGAGGGCCTAAACAATGAGCAGTTCTTC. It codes for CATSRDTIVGEGLNNEQFF. The chain has TRBV15 and TRBJ2-1; 7 positions agree with TRBD2. This CDR3 spans 19 amino acids. Germline V lookup: CDR1 LNHNV, CDR2 YYDKDF (reference sequence). V was pared by 0 bases and J by 5 bases, with 16 bases of the junction left unmatched. Filled out from reference TRBV15 and TRBJ2-1, the complete variable domain reads DAMVIQNPRYQVTQFGKPVTLSCSQTLNHNVMYWYQQKSSQAPKLLFHYYDKDFNNEADTPDNFQSRRPNTSFCFLDIRSPGLGDTAMYLCATSRDTIVGEGLNNEQFFGPGTRLTVL.